This TCR beta chain appears in the sequencing data of a study of blood T cell repertoires in COVID-19. Profiled with immunoSEQ multiplex PCR; TCRdb holds only in-frame clones, not every one. The table records 55,000 to 90,000 clones, roughly 80% of them present only once. The sample holds a few counts of this clone. The source is an older woman with acute or convalescent COVID-19. The sequencing input was peripheral blood.

The CDR3 sequence: CASSPDVREGGETQYF. CDR3 bases: TGCGCCAGCAGCCCCGATGTGAGGGAAGGAGGGGAGACCCAGTACTTC. The chain is built from TRBV5-1 and TRBJ2-5; a weak D match, TRBD2 (6 bases). V lost 4 bases, J lost 5 bases, and 21 bases lay in between. The CDR3 runs 16 residues. From germline, CDR1 is SGHRS and CDR2 YFSETQ.